This entry is about one T cell receptor beta chain. Its antigen is as yet unknown. This sample was taken from a study of shared clonotypes between healthy human individuals. Regarding the study as a whole: Investigators expected sequencing depth to affect clonotype sharing among donors. With few donors, the genetic and exposure-history diversity represented was limited.

TCRdb keeps only in-frame clones here, not all; method: immunoSEQ multiplex PCR. The sample holds fewer than 700,000 clones, around 78% seen once. J lost 1 base, V lost 8 bases, and 22 bases had no gene match. Germline loops: CDR1 SNHLY, CDR2 FYNNEI. The CDR3 is made up of 20 amino acids. The sequenced sample was PBMCs. This clonotype was sampled from a woman in her thirties or forties in good health. Some clones in this sample may be carry-over from other donors' samples. J is TRBJ1-5 and V is TRBV2, with TRBD1 matching over 8 bases. The CDR3 sequence is CASEGSLEGRGRGSNQPQHF. Here the CDR3 DNA reads TGTGCCAGCGAGGGATCCCTCGAGGGCAGGGGGCGCGGGAGCAATCAGCCCCAGCATTTT.